The 29 T cell receptor beta chains listed next were all sequenced from one sample in a study of CD8+ T cells in alopecia areata. RNA was isolated and reverse transcribed to cDNA, the sequencing template. Here immunoSEQ multiplex PCR was the method, and the copy in TCRdb shows in-frame clones only, minus some. This table has around 97,000 clones, 65% to 90% appearing once. As for treatment: oral pan-JAK inhibitor, 5-10 mg twice daily. Here the sequenced sample was CD8+ T cells sorted from blood, taken at approximately week 31, from a patient treated with tofacitinib. The receptors come from a human donor with alopecia areata.

This clone came up a few times. The J gene is TRBJ2-7, the V gene TRBV4-1; 10 nucleotides match TRBD2. J lost 3 bases, V lost 1 base, and 6 bases had no gene match. The CDR3 consists of 16 residues. Germline-derived CDR1 and CDR2 are MGHRA and YSYEKL. CDR3 residues: CASSQVHPSGSYEQYF. CDR3 nucleotides: TGCGCCAGCAGCCAAGTTCATCCTAGCGGGAGCTACGAGCAGTACTTC.

The genes are TRBV7-9 and TRBJ2-1, with 7 bases lining up with TRBD1. CDR1 and CDR2 (germline): SEHNR, FQNEAQ (reference sequence). This CDR3 is 16 amino acids long. V gave up 5 bases and J gave up 0 bases; unmatched junction bases: 7. CDR3 coding DNA: TGTGCCAGCAGCCCACGAAAGGGGGCCTCCTACAATGAGCAGTTCTTC. It encodes CASSPRKGASYNEQFF.

V is TRBV12-5 and J is TRBJ1-1; D gene ambiguous. The CDR3 length is 13 residues. The V end was cut by 2 bases, the J end by 1 base, with 5 bases between. Germline CDR1 and CDR2: LGHNT and FRNRAP. DNA of the CDR3: TGTGCTAGTGGTTTGAATTCGAACACTGAAGCTTTCTTT. Amino acids: CASGLNSNTEAFF.

V gene TRBV6-5 combines with J gene TRBJ1-5; the D is unclear. CDR3 length: 11 amino acids. Between the trimmed V and J ends, which lost 8 bases and 4 bases, there was a span of 6 bases. Germline CDR1 and CDR2: MNHEY and SVGAGI. The CDR3 region is CASGWNQPQHF. The CDR3 DNA follows: TGTGCCAGCGGGTGGAATCAGCCCCAGCATTTT.

The chain combines TRBV4-1 with TRBJ2-7; no reliable D call. The germline V gene encodes CDR1 MGHRA and CDR2 YSYEKL. Trimming pared 3 bases from V and 5 bases from J, leaving 14 bases between. The CDR3 is made up of 14 amino acids. The DNA for the CDR3 is TGCGCCAGCAGCCATGTTATGGCCCAGGACGAGCAGTACTTC. Translation: CASSHVMAQDEQYF.

The V call is TRBV7-9, the J call TRBJ2-7; TRBD2 matches at 12 bases. The CDR3 extends over 19 amino acids. V trimming: 5 bases; J trimming: 0 bases; junction bases outside the gene matches: 14. The germline V gene encodes CDR1 SEHNR and CDR2 FQNEAQ (reference sequence). The CDR3: CASSPTSGRPFASSYEQYF. For the CDR3, the DNA is TGTGCCAGCAGCCCTACTAGCGGGAGGCCCTTCGCCTCCTCCTACGAGCAGTACTTC.

The J gene is TRBJ2-7, the V gene TRBV29-1, with 10 bases matching TRBD2. Trimming took 6 bases from V and 3 from J; bases not matched to a gene: 8. The CDR3 runs to 14 residues. Germline values: CDR1 SQVTM, CDR2 ANQGSEA. CDR3 DNA sequence: TGCAGCGTCGGACTAGCGGCGAATAACTACGAGCAGTACTTC. It translates to CSVGLAANNYEQYF.

The chain joins TRBV11-2 to TRBJ2-3; D is ambiguous. Germline V gene sequence: CDR1 SGHAT, CDR2 FQNNGV. Trimming pared 5 bases from V and 3 bases from J, leaving 3 bases between. The CDR3 is made up of 11 amino acids. The CDR3 reads CASSVTDTQYF. The CDR3 DNA is TGTGCCAGCAGCGTAACAGATACGCAGTATTTT.

This chain links TRBV30 with TRBJ2-7, with D possibly matching TRBD2 (6 bases). Germline V gene sequence: CDR1 GTSNPN, CDR2 SVGIG (reference sequence). V shed 0 bases and J shed 1 base, with 13 bases lying between them. The CDR3 sequence is 15 residues long. As DNA, the CDR3 is TGTGCCTGGAGTGTACTTGGGGGGTTTTCCTACGAGCAGTACTTC. It yields the protein CAWSVLGGFSYEQYF.

The rearrangement uses TRBV7-2 and TRBJ2-7; D unresolved. Germline CDR1 and CDR2: SGHTA and FQGNSA. The CDR3 is 13 amino acids. Trimming took 3 bases from V and 2 from J, leaving 8 bases between them. The CDR3 sequence: CASSLTATYEQYF. The CDR3 bases are TGTGCCAGCAGCTTGACGGCAACCTACGAGCAGTACTTC. The variable domain in full, with the rest retrieved from reference TRBV7-2 and TRBJ2-7, is GAGVSQSPSNKVTEKGKDVELRCDPISGHTALYWYRQSLGQGLEFLIYFQGNSAPDKSGLPSDRFSAERTGGSVSTLTIQRTQQEDSAVYLCASSLTATYEQYFGPGTRLTVT.

Only one count was recorded for this clone. The chain uses TRBV4-1 and TRBJ2-7; 10 nucleotides line up with TRBD2. Germline V lookup: CDR1 MGHRA, CDR2 YSYEKL. Trimming took 1 base from V and 2 from J; bases not matched to a gene: 2. The CDR3 is 15 residues long. The CDR3 DNA is TGCGCCAGCAGCCAAGGGACTAGCGGACCCTACGAGCAGTACTTC. It codes for CASSQGTSGPYEQYF.

The V and J genes are TRBV11-2 and TRBJ1-5, with D possibly matching TRBD1 (6 bases). The germline V and J ends were trimmed by 5 bases and 4 bases, with 18 bases remaining between them. CDR1 is SGHAT and CDR2 is FQNNGV in the germline V gene. The CDR3 is made up of 16 amino acids. The chain's CDR3 is CASSLAQTGTNQPQHF. As DNA, the CDR3 is TGTGCCAGCAGCCTCGCTCAGACAGGAACAAATCAGCCCCAGCATTTT.

CDR3 sequence: CASSKPGLAGGTDTQYF. The CDR3 DNA reads TGTGCCAGCAGTAAACCGGGACTAGCGGGAGGGACGGATACGCAGTATTTT. This chain connects TRBV2 to TRBJ2-3; TRBD2 matches 16 bases. The CDR3 consists of 17 residues. V lost 5 bases, J lost 6 bases, and 8 bases stayed unmatched. Germline CDR1 reads SNHLY; CDR2 reads FYNNEI.

V and J are TRBV9 and TRBJ1-1, with a possible D match to TRBD1 (5 bases). The V gene lost 2 bases and the J gene lost 3 bases, with 8 bases spanning the gap. Germline values: CDR1 SGDLS, CDR2 YYNGEE. The CDR3 has 13 residues. Here the CDR3 DNA reads TGTGCCAGCAGCGTGGGGGGGTACACTGAAGCTTTCTTT. Protein: CASSVGGYTEAFF.

This rearrangement joins TRBV29-1 to TRBJ2-6; D is possibly TRBD1 (6 bases). Germline V lookup: CDR1 SQVTM, CDR2 ANQGSEA. This CDR3 contains 16 residues. Trimming cost V 5 bases and J 0 bases, with 14 bases left between them. The CDR3 region is CSVKGDGYSGANVLTF. The CDR3 nucleotides are TGCAGCGTTAAGGGGGACGGGTACTCTGGGGCCAACGTCCTGACTTTC.

This clone was observed once. The V and J genes are TRBV19 and TRBJ2-1; D gene ambiguous. CDR1 is LNHDA, CDR2 SQIVND, per germline (reference sequence). CDR3 length equals 14 residues. Trimming pared 10 bases from V and 0 bases from J, leaving 13 bases between. The CDR3 reads CATTVSLSYNEQFF. CDR3 sequence (DNA): TGTGCCACCACCGTCTCCCTCTCCTACAATGAGCAGTTCTTC.

This chain's CDR3 is CASSPGGYEQYF. The CDR3 coding sequence is TGTGCCAGCAGCCCGGGGGGCTACGAGCAGTACTTC. The chain links TRBV11-2 to TRBJ2-5; TRBD2 aligns across 7 bases. Near its end, the DNA agrees better with TRBJ2-7, so the J call may be wrong. Germline CDR1 reads SGHAT; CDR2 reads FQNNGV. CDR3 length equals 12 residues.

As concerns this clone: The same CDR3 also results from other DNA sequences found in this sample. The genes are TRBV9 and TRBJ2-7; D is ambiguous. Trimming stripped 0 bases from V and 3 bases from J, with 7 bases between. The CDR3 is 13 amino acids. The V gene's germline CDR1 is SGDLS and CDR2 YYNGEE. For the CDR3, the DNA is TGTGCCAGCAGCGTAGATGGCAGCTACGAGCAGTACTTC. Protein: CASSVDGSYEQYF.

The chain combines TRBV6-4 with TRBJ2-2, with D maybe TRBD1 (5 bases). The CDR3 extends over 13 amino acids. The germline gives CDR1 MRHNA, CDR2 SNTAGT. The V and J ends lost 0 bases and 12 bases respectively, with 11 bases between them. This CDR3 is CASSDSTQGQLFF. The CDR3 nucleotides read TGTGCCAGCAGTGACTCGACCCAGGGTCAGCTGTTTTTT.

The V call is TRBV5-1, the J call TRBJ2-1, with TRBD2 matching 8 bases. The CDR3 is 16 residues long. V trimming: 0 bases; J trimming: 5 bases; junction bases outside the gene matches: 7. Germline V lookup: CDR1 SGHRS, CDR2 YFSETQ. The CDR3 region has the DNA TGCGCCAGCAGCTTGGGAGGTAGCGGGAACCACAATGAGCAGTTCTTC. Amino acids: CASSLGGSGNHNEQFF.

The rearrangement joins TRBV5-4 to TRBJ2-5; 7 bases agree with TRBD1. V lost 3 bases, J lost 5 bases, and 7 bases stayed unmatched. The germline CDR1 and CDR2 sequences are SGHNT and YYREEE (reference sequence). The CDR3 extends over 14 amino acids. The CDR3 sequence: CASSWDSLGETQYF. The CDR3 region has the DNA TGTGCCAGCAGCTGGGACAGCCTAGGGGAGACCCAGTACTTC.

The genes are TRBV15 and TRBJ2-1; D is unclear. Trimming removed 0 bases from V and 6 bases from J, with 12 bases in between. The CDR3 consists of 15 residues. Germline V gene data show CDR1 as LNHNV and CDR2 as YYDKDF (reference sequence). In DNA, the CDR3 is TGTGCCACCAGCAGAGATCGTCCGGCTGGCAATGAGCAGTTCTTC. It specifies CATSRDRPAGNEQFF.

The chain carries TRBV6-5 and TRBJ2-7; perhaps D is TRBD1 or TRBD2 (5 bases each). Deletions cut 1 base from V and 2 bases from J, with 12 bases between. The CDR3 length is 15 residues. Germline CDR1 and CDR2: MNHEY and SVGAGI. The chain's CDR3 is CASSYFAGAPYEQYF. Here the CDR3 DNA reads TGTGCCAGCAGTTACTTCGCCGGGGCCCCCTACGAGCAGTACTTC.

This clone turned up a few times. The chain carries TRBV7-8 and TRBJ2-3; D remains ambiguous. This CDR3 region has 15 residues. V shed 1 base and J shed 6 bases, with 14 bases lying between them. Looked up from germline, CDR1 is SGHVS and CDR2 is FQNEAQ. The CDR3, as DNA: TGTGCCAGCAGCTTAGGACGGCAAACTCAGGATACGCAGTATTTT. Amino acid sequence: CASSLGRQTQDTQYF.

V gene TRBV6-5 combines with J gene TRBJ2-1; D perhaps matches TRBD2 (7 bases). This CDR3 spans 15 amino acids. CDR1 MNHEY and CDR2 SVGAGI come from the germline V gene. Trimming shortened V by 7 bases and J by 8 bases, and 21 bases separated the two germline ends. CDR3 residues: CASNLKGGGVDEQFF. In nucleotides, the CDR3 is TGTGCCAGCAACCTTAAGGGAGGGGGTGTTGATGAGCAGTTCTTC.

This sequence joins TRBV9 and TRBJ2-7; D uncertain. CDR1 is SGDLS and CDR2 is YYNGEE in the germline V gene. This CDR3 is 12 amino acids long. V lost 4 bases and J 9 bases, leaving 14 bases between the germline ends. Written as DNA, the CDR3 is TGTGCCAGCAGCCCTCCTACCGGGCGGCAGTACTTC. This gives the protein CASSPPTGRQYF.

The CDR3 nucleotides are TGTGCCAGTCGGCTAGCGGGGGGGCCGGATGAGCAGTTCTTC. It yields the protein CASRLAGGPDEQFF. The rearrangement uses TRBV19 and TRBJ2-1; 12 bases map to TRBD2. The CDR3 is 14 amino acids. J gave up 8 bases and V 8 bases, and 7 bases lay outside the gene matches. Germline assignment: CDR1 LNHDA and CDR2 SQIVND (reference sequence). Filled out from reference TRBV19 and TRBJ2-1, the complete variable domain reads DGGITQSPKYLFRKEGQNVTLSCEQNLNHDAMYWYRQDPGQGLRLIYYSQIVNDFQKGDIAEGYSVSREKKESFPLTVTSAQKNPTAFYLCASRLAGGPDEQFFGPGTRLTVL.

V gene TRBV7-9 combines with J gene TRBJ2-7, with D possibly TRBD1 on 6 matching bases. The V end was cut by 3 bases, the J end by 0 bases, with 15 bases between. Germline-derived CDR1 and CDR2 are SEHNR and FQNEAQ (reference sequence). This CDR3 has 16 residues. The DNA of the CDR3 is TGTGCCAGCAGCTTCTCCAGGGGATGGAGCTCCTACGAGCAGTACTTC. It translates to CASSFSRGWSSYEQYF.

The gene calls are TRBV19 and TRBJ1-1; TRBD1 agrees at 7 bases. J was trimmed by 2 bases and V by 3 bases; bases with no gene match: 3. The germline gives CDR1 LNHDA, CDR2 SQIVND (reference sequence). This CDR3 is 14 amino acids long. The CDR3 coding sequence is TGTGCCAGTAGTATTGGACAGGCAAACACTGAAGCTTTCTTT. Encoded protein: CASSIGQANTEAFF. Full variable domain (remainder filled in from reference TRBV19 and TRBJ1-1): DGGITQSPKYLFRKEGQNVTLSCEQNLNHDAMYWYRQDPGQGLRLIYYSQIVNDFQKGDIAEGYSVSREKKESFPLTVTSAQKNPTAFYLCASSIGQANTEAFFGQGTRLTVV.